What follows describes a single T cell receptor (beta chain). Its cognate antigen is unknown. The sample is drawn from a study of T cell responses to AZD1222 COVID-19 vaccine. Findings and limits, study-wide: White British ancestry dominated among donors, who included more females, and clonal diversity was possibly underestimated. Across spike, vaccine-associated CD4 TCRs were found, dominant at 160-218 and 743-854. Baseline seropositivity occurred in only a handful of AZD1222 recipients.

Trimming took off 8 bases at V and 2 bases at J, with 12 bases between the two ends. Germline values: CDR1 SEHNR, CDR2 FQNEAQ (reference sequence). This CDR3 has 13 residues. Method: immunoSEQ multiplex PCR; TCRdb's copy keeps in-frame clones and lacks some. The sample carries around 45,000 clones, around three quarters recorded once. Sample: peripheral blood, taken 28 days after the second dose of the MenACWY control vaccine. This TCR was sampled from an adult who received the MenACWY meningococcal vaccine as a control. V gene TRBV7-9 combines with J gene TRBJ1-1; tentatively, D is TRBD1 (6 bases). The CDR3 coding sequence is TGTGCCAGCCTAATGGGGGGCAACACTGAAGCTTTCTTT. Translating it yields CASLMGGNTEAFF.